The clone carrying this T cell receptor (beta chain) was counted many times. Its antigen is not identified. These data are taken from a study of CD8+CD57+ T cells in acquired aplastic anemia. Across the study: The average for DNA from sorted CD4+ and CD8+ cells was 3.2 ug.

Sequencing was done on patients that had shown CD8+CD57+ cell expansion by flow cytometry. The CDR3 runs 12 residues. V dropped 4 bases and J dropped 11; count of bases not matched to a gene: 5. Germline CDR1 LGHDT, CDR2 YNNKEL (reference sequence). Points from the study as a whole: No significant patient-versus-control difference appeared in CD8+ Simpson's diversity. Sharing between patients and controls was observed for twenty-nine CD8+ CDR3 sequences.

Profiles of TCR beta VDJ and CDR3 were generated from a genomic DNA template. Each CDR3 protein gets one entry after TCRdb re-called the reads with MiXCR. The sample has fewer than 200,000 distinct CDR3 sequences; roughly 43% are singletons. The V gene is TRBV3-1, the J gene TRBJ1-2, with TRBD1 matching 9 bases. The TCR was taken from a human donor with aplastic anemia. The sequenced material came from sorted CD4+, CD8+, or CD8+CD57+ T cells (not recorded which) from PBMCs. CDR3 DNA sequence: TGTGCCAGCAGCCTTCGGGACAGGGAATACACCTTC. It codes for CASSLRDREYTF.